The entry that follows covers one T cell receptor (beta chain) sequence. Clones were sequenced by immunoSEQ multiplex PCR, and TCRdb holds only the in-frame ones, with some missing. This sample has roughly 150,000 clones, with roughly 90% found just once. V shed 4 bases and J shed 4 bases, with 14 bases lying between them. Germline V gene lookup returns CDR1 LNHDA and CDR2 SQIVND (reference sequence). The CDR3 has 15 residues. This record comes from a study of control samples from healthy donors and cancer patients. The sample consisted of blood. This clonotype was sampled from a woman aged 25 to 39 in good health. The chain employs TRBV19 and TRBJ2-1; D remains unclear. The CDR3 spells CASSNRVGFYNEQFF. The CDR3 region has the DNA TGTGCCAGTAGTAACAGAGTGGGGTTTTACAATGAGCAGTTCTTC.